Each of the 9 T cell receptor beta chains below was sequenced from the same sample in a study of T-cell reconstitution after alpha-beta-depleted transplantation in children. Preparation of the TCRbeta library involved a method that used unique molecular identifiers. Via MiXCR, TCRdb re-called the PCR reads, giving one row per CDR3 protein. The sample has a few hundred thousand distinct CDR3 sequences, roughly 27% seen once. Material: PBMCs, obtained before TCRalphabeta/CD19-depleted stem cell transplant. These receptors all come from a boy younger than two with Wiskott-Aldrich syndrome, due to receive a stem cell transplant.

This chain links TRBV20-1 with TRBJ2-5; TRBD1 or TRBD2 may be the D gene (6 bases each). Germline values: CDR1 DFQATT, CDR2 SNEGSKA (reference sequence). The CDR3 runs 14 residues. V lost 5 bases to trimming and J lost 3 bases, with 16 bases between them. The CDR3 region is CSAPGGARKETQYF. CDR3 bases: TGCAGTGCTCCCGGGGGCGCACGTAAAGAGACCCAGTACTTC.

A word on this clonotype: Sequence at one end of the junction differs from germline and may be a read error. This chain joins TRBV5-1 and TRBJ2-1; 7 nucleotides align to TRBD2. The CDR3 is 15 amino acids. CDR1 and CDR2 (germline): SGHRS, YFSETQ. This CDR3 reads CASSQRDYSSNEQFF. The CDR3, as DNA: TGCGCCAGCAGCCAGCGGGATTACTCCTCCAATGAGCAGTTCTTC. Looking up the rest from reference TRBV5-1 and TRBJ2-1 gives the full variable domain: KAGVTQTPRYLIKTRGQQVTLSCSPISGHRSVSWYQQTPGQGLQFLFEYFSETQRNKGNFPGRFSGRQFSNSRSEMNVSTLELGDSALYLCASSQRDYSSNEQFFGPGTRLTVL.

This clonotype was found a few times. The rearrangement uses TRBV5-5 and TRBJ2-3; 7 bases fit TRBD1. This CDR3 has 14 residues. The J segment lost 5 bases and the V segment lost 5 bases, leaving 8 bases of the junction unmatched. The germline V gene encodes CDR1 SGHKS and CDR2 YYEKEE (reference sequence). As DNA, the CDR3 is TGTGCCAGCAGTCACAGGGGAATAGTAGATACGCAGTATTTT. Protein product: CASSHRGIVDTQYF.

The chain carries TRBV5-1 and TRBJ2-3; 8 positions match TRBD2. Looked up from germline, CDR1 is SGHRS and CDR2 is YFSETQ. The junction had 16 bases not matched to a gene; V was cut back by 0 bases and J by 7 bases. The CDR3 covers 18 residues. As DNA, the CDR3 is TGCGCCAGCAGCTTGGATTGGCCGGGAGGGTCCAACAAGAATACGCAGTATTTT. As protein: CASSLDWPGGSNKNTQYF.

The chain joins TRBV20-1 to TRBJ2-3; D remains unclear. This CDR3 has 10 residues. Germline V gene lookup returns CDR1 DFQATT and CDR2 SNEGSKA (reference sequence). Trimming pared 3 bases from V and 12 bases from J, leaving 10 bases between. The CDR3 spells CSARIVSQYF. The CDR3 DNA is TGCAGTGCTAGGATAGTTTCTCAGTATTTT.

V and J are TRBV7-2 and TRBJ1-4; D is unresolved. Germline loops: CDR1 SGHTA, CDR2 FQGNSA. There are 14 residues in the CDR3. With 2 bases removed from V and 4 bases from J, the gap between germline ends came to 8 bases. The CDR3 region has the DNA TGTGCCAGCAGCTTACAAGGTTATAATGAAAAACTGTTTTTT. Translating gives CASSLQGYNEKLFF.

The chain couples TRBV2 to TRBJ2-2; 8 nucleotides line up with TRBD2. Germline lookup yields CDR1 SNHLY and CDR2 FYNNEI. J was trimmed by 6 bases and V by 6 bases; bases with no gene match: 6. The CDR3 has 14 amino acids. The CDR3, as DNA: TGTGCCAGCAGAGCCGGGACTAGTCCCGGGGAGCTGTTTTTT. Protein sequence: CASRAGTSPGELFF.

The CDR3 DNA is TGCGCCAGCAGCACTGTAGCGGGAGAAAATGAGCAGTTCTTC. This codes for CASSTVAGENEQFF. The V and J genes are TRBV5-1 and TRBJ2-1; TRBD2 matches at 9 bases. The germline V gene encodes CDR1 SGHRS and CDR2 YFSETQ. The CDR3 extends over 14 amino acids. After removal of 4 bases from V and 7 bases from J, the junction contained 6 bases not matched to a gene. The full variable domain, completed using reference TRBV5-1 and TRBJ2-1, is KAGVTQTPRYLIKTRGQQVTLSCSPISGHRSVSWYQQTPGQGLQFLFEYFSETQRNKGNFPGRFSGRQFSNSRSEMNVSTLELGDSALYLCASSTVAGENEQFFGPGTRLTVL.

This clonotype turned up a few times. This chain uses TRBV5-1 with TRBJ2-3; 10 bases line up with TRBD2. Germline loops: CDR1 SGHRS, CDR2 YFSETQ. V shed 0 bases, J shed 4 bases, and the junction held 11 bases outside the gene matches. This CDR3 is 18 amino acids long. In nucleotides, the CDR3 is TGCGCCAGCAGCTTGGAGTTGCTAGCGGGAGCCCGGGCAGATACGCAGTATTTT. It is translated as CASSLELLAGARADTQYF.